Below, 21 T cell receptor beta chains from the same sample are listed, as sequenced in a study of molecular identifiers for immune sequencing clone quantification. Each CDR3 protein gets one entry after TCRdb re-called the PCR reads with MiXCR. The data show approximately 590,000 distinct CDR3 sequences, 25% seen once. The sequenced sample was naive CD8+ T cells from blood, with Jurkat cell RNA spiked in. The subset here: FACS-sorted CD8+CD4-CCR7+CD45RA+ naive T cells. All receptors derive from a human donor in good health. Some libraries in this study had Jurkat cell RNA spiked in.

Notes on this clonotype: Possible read error: a much larger clone is one base away. J is TRBJ2-7 and V is TRBV5-1, with D possibly being TRBD2 (6 bases). The CDR3 is made up of 13 amino acids. Germline V gene data show CDR1 as SGHRS and CDR2 as YFSETQ. The CDR3: CVSSWMGGSEQYF. The CDR3 nucleotides read TGCGTCAGCAGCTGGATGGGGGGAAGCGAGCAGTACTTC.

Concerning this clonotype itself: A single base separates this from a much larger clone, so it may be a read error. This chain connects TRBV5-1 to TRBJ1-1; D ambiguous. Germline CDR1 and CDR2: SGHRS and YFSETQ. The CDR3 runs to 12 residues. CDR3 coding DNA: TGCGTCAGCAGCTTGGAAGGCACTGAAGCTTTCTTT. It codes for CVSSLEGTEAFF.

The sample holds a few counts of this clonotype. The chain employs TRBV10-2 and TRBJ1-2; D not resolved. This CDR3 is built from 15 residues. Trimming pared 0 bases from V and 2 bases from J, leaving 10 bases between. Germline V gene lookup returns CDR1 WSHSY and CDR2 SAAADI. In DNA form, the CDR3 reads TGCGCCAGCAGTGAGTCCACGGCCGTAAACTATGGCTACACCTTC. Protein product: CASSESTAVNYGYTF.

A note on this clonotype: This sequence may be a read error, since a much larger clone differs from it by one base. This rearrangement joins TRBV6-5 to TRBJ2-7; D gene unclear. From germline, CDR1 is MNHEY and CDR2 SVGAGI. Trimming took off 3 bases at V and 6 bases at J, with 12 bases between the two ends. CDR3 length: 13 residues. CDR3 coding DNA: TGTGCCAGCAGTTATAGGGTTCCGAGCGAGCAGTACTTC. It codes for CASSYRVPSEQYF.

This clonotype was seen ten or more times. The chain couples TRBV7-3 to TRBJ2-1, with TRBD2 matching over 10 bases. This CDR3 is 15 amino acids long. Germline CDR1 and CDR2: SGHTA and FQGTGA. The junction had 9 bases not matched to a gene; V was cut back by 6 bases and J by 7 bases. The CDR3, as DNA: TGTGCCAGCAGAACCACTAGCGGGGCCTCTAATGAGCAGTTCTTC. Residues: CASRTTSGASNEQFF.

The gene calls are TRBV5-6 and TRBJ2-3, with D possibly being TRBD1 or TRBD2 (5 bases each). From germline, CDR1 is SGHDT and CDR2 YYEEEE. The V and J ends lost 2 bases and 5 bases respectively, with 12 bases between them. This CDR3 comprises 14 residues. This CDR3 reads CASSFGTSGDTQYF. Written as DNA, the CDR3 is TGTGCCAGCAGCTTCGGGACCTCGGGAGATACGCAGTATTTT.

The chain joins TRBV7-3 to TRBJ2-1, with 9 bases aligning to TRBD2. Germline trimming cut 2 bases from V and 6 bases from J; bases unmatched to any gene: 11. CDR1 SGHTA and CDR2 FQGTGA come from the germline V gene. The CDR3 sequence is 17 residues long. CDR3 loop: CASSLGVAGGVFNEQFF. DNA for the CDR3: TGTGCCAGCAGCTTAGGGGTGGCGGGGGGGGTCTTCAATGAGCAGTTCTTC.

To note about this clonotype: Since a much larger clone is just one base distant, this may be a read error. V is TRBV29-1 and J is TRBJ1-2, with D hard to call. The CDR3 has 16 residues. Per the germline V gene, CDR1 is SQVTM and CDR2 is ANQGSEA. The ends were cut back, 4 bases at V and 2 bases at J, with 20 bases in the middle. CDR3 in DNA: TGCAGCGTTGGAGATTACCCTACACTCCAAAACTATGGCTACACCTTC. Its protein is CSVGDYPTLQNYGYTF.

Only a few counts were recorded for this clonotype. This sequence joins TRBV24-1 and TRBJ2-1; D tentatively fits TRBD1 or TRBD2 (5 bases each). The ends were cut back, 4 bases at V and 5 bases at J, with 26 bases in the middle. Germline V gene sequence: CDR1 KGHDR, CDR2 SFDVKD. The CDR3 is made up of 19 amino acids. DNA for the CDR3: TGTGCCACCAGTGACGGGACCACAGGTATCGTCCGTCGGGACAATGAGCAGTTCTTC. Amino acids: CATSDGTTGIVRRDNEQFF.

V gene TRBV9 combines with J gene TRBJ2-3, with D tentatively TRBD1 or TRBD2 (5 bases each). V dropped 7 bases and J dropped 6 bases, with 12 bases sitting between them. The germline CDR1 and CDR2 sequences are SGDLS and YYNGEE. This CDR3 spans 12 amino acids. The CDR3 loop reads CASRGLEDTQYF. As DNA, the CDR3 is TGTGCCAGCCGGGGCCTTGAGGATACGCAGTATTTT.

V usage is TRBV3-1 and J usage is TRBJ2-1, with D hard to call. This CDR3 is built from 15 residues. Trimming stripped 0 bases from V and 4 bases from J, with 10 bases between. Germline CDR1 and CDR2: LGHDT and YNNKEL (reference sequence). The CDR3, as DNA: TGTGCCAGCAGCCAAGATATAGCCGCATACAATGAGCAGTTCTTC. The encoded protein is CASSQDIAAYNEQFF.

As regards this clonotype: A read error is possible here, since a much larger clone lies one base away. The chain is built from TRBV12-3 or TRBV12-4 and TRBJ1-2; D gene uncertain. The V end lost 8 bases, the J end lost 5 bases, and 18 bases lay between the germline ends. This CDR3 contains 14 residues. CDR3 loop: CASAPGEEGYGYTF. In DNA, the CDR3 is TGTGCCAGCGCCCCCGGGGAAGAGGGATATGGCTACACCTTC.

This clonotype was observed a handful of times. V and J are TRBV6-5 and TRBJ2-2; 10 nucleotides agree with TRBD1. The V gene's germline CDR1 is MNHEY and CDR2 SVGAGI. V was pared by 5 bases and J by 4 bases, with 10 bases of the junction left unmatched. This CDR3 is 17 amino acids long. The CDR3 spells CASSTIDRGLSTGELFF. CDR3 nucleotide sequence: TGTGCCAGCAGTACAATAGACAGGGGGCTTAGCACCGGGGAGCTGTTTTTT.

Notes on this clonotype: The junction departs from the called germline gene at one end, perhaps through a read error. J is TRBJ2-7 and V is TRBV5-6, with 10 bases fitting TRBD2. The germline gives CDR1 SGHDT, CDR2 YYEEEE. The CDR3 contains 15 residues. CDR3: CATSDGLADFYEQYF. Here the CDR3 DNA reads TGTGCCACCAGCGACGGACTAGCGGATTTCTACGAGCAGTACTTC. The full variable domain, completed using reference TRBV5-6 and TRBJ2-7, is DAGVTQSPTHLIKTRGQQVTLRCSPKSGHDTVSWYQQALGQGPQFIFQYYEEEERQRGNFPDRFSGHQFPNYSSELNVNALLLGDSALYLCATSDGLADFYEQYFGPGTRLTVT.

Of note for this clonotype: A clone one base away is much larger, so this may be a read error. This CDR3 is missing its conserved last phenylalanine or tryptophan, likely due to a read error. The V and J genes are TRBV12-3 or TRBV12-4 and TRBJ2-7; the match to TRBD2 covers 7 bases. The CDR3 spans 14 residues. With V trimmed by 4 bases and J by 3 bases, 6 bases remained unmatched. The CDR3, as DNA: TGTGCCAGCAGTTGGGGGGGTCCAGACTACGAGCAGTACTGC. Translated, it gives CASSWGGPDYEQYC.

This clonotype occurred a few times. The rearrangement uses TRBV2 and TRBJ1-2, with 7 positions matching TRBD1. The V and J ends lost 6 bases and 4 bases, in that order; junction bases with no gene match: 17. The CDR3 loop spans 17 amino acids. Germline loops: CDR1 SNHLY, CDR2 FYNNEI. The CDR3 DNA is TGTGCCAGCAGCGAAAACCTGGACAGGCCTGACCTCTATGGCTACACCTTC. This sequence encodes CASSENLDRPDLYGYTF. The whole variable domain, filled in from reference TRBV2 and TRBJ1-2, reads EPEVTQTPSHQVTQMGQEVILRCVPISNHLYFYWYRQILGQKVEFLVSFYNNEISEKSEIFDDQFSVERPDGSNFTLKIRSTKLEDSAMYFCASSENLDRPDLYGYTFGSGTRLTVV.

CDR3 bases: TGTGCCATCCAAGCGGGGACTGAAGCTTTCTTT. Translating it yields CAIQAGTEAFF. V is TRBV10-3 and J is TRBJ1-1; D gene uncertain. The CDR3 length is 11 residues. Germline CDR1 and CDR2: ENHRY and SYGVKD. Deletions cut 8 bases from V and 5 bases from J, with 9 bases between.

On this clonotype itself: A much larger clonotype is one base distant, so this may be a read error. This chain connects TRBV7-6 to TRBJ1-3; D is unclear. The germline V gene has CDR1 SGHVS and CDR2 FNYEAQ. This CDR3 region has 15 residues. The germline V and J ends were trimmed by 8 bases and 0 bases, with 14 bases remaining between them. CDR3 in DNA: TGTGCCAGCGGCCCCCGACCCGCCTCTGGAAACACCATATATTTT. It translates to CASGPRPASGNTIYF.

This clonotype was detected once. V and J are TRBV11-2 and TRBJ2-1, with 7 nucleotides matching TRBD2. V lost 3 bases to trimming and J lost 7 bases; unmatched junction nucleotides: 15. The germline CDR1 and CDR2 sequences are SGHAT and FQNNGV. There are 17 residues in the CDR3. CDR3 bases: TGTGCCAGCAGCTTTCCCGCGGGGAGGCTGGGGGGGAATGAGCAGTTCTTC. It specifies CASSFPAGRLGGNEQFF.

CDR3 loop: CASSTPPEVKEGYEQYF. The CDR3 DNA is TGCGCCAGCAGTACACCCCCCGAGGTGAAAGAGGGGTACGAGCAGTACTTC. J is TRBJ2-7 and V is TRBV23-1, with D possibly being TRBD1 or TRBD2 (5 bases each). TRBV23-1 carries the ORF label, with uncertain function. This CDR3 has 17 residues. Between the trimmed V and J ends, which lost 5 bases and 4 bases, there was a span of 24 bases.

This clonotype occurred many times. The chain uses TRBV20-1 and TRBJ1-1, with a tentative D call TRBD1 (5 bases). This CDR3 has 12 amino acids. In germline, CDR1 is DFQATT, CDR2 SNEGSKA (reference sequence). Trimming removed 3 bases from V and 3 bases from J, with 8 bases in between. The CDR3 loop is CSASRGYTEAFF. The CDR3 DNA reads TGCAGTGCTAGTCGGGGGTACACTGAAGCTTTCTTT.